This T cell receptor beta chain was obtained from a study of CD8 T cells in ankylosing spondylitis. Quantitative barcoded 5'-RACE was used to prepare TCR beta libraries. TCRdb called the 5' RACE reads again in MiXCR, with one record for every CDR3 protein. The data hold 500,000 or so distinct CDR3 sequences, with approximately 5.3% observed a single time. V lost 3 bases and J lost 7, with 13 bases in between. The length of the CDR3 is 13 residues. The germline V gene has CDR1 LGHNA and CDR2 YSLEER. At least ten counts were recorded for this clonotype. Antigen: not known. Study-level results: Characteristic, it appeared, of ankylosing spondylitis blood was a TCR beta motif of roughly 8 highly homologous variants. Researchers report that disease-linked clones proved CD8+ and relatively rare in peripheral blood. Reportedly, disease-linked clones are significantly enriched in ankylosing spondylitis patients' matched synovial fluid. Several of the motif variants were reported before in synovial fluid and blood from reactive arthritis.

The TCR was taken from a male donor with ankylosing spondylitis. Sequenced sample: blood, either unsorted or a sorted T cell fraction (not recorded which). This chain joins TRBV4-3 and TRBJ2-7; D is unclear. In nucleotides, the CDR3 is TGCGCCAGCAGCCAGCACAACCGATGGGAGCAGTACTTC. Translating gives CASSQHNRWEQYF.